The 18 T cell receptor beta chains below all came from one sample that was sequenced in a study of cytomegalovirus exposure and HLA in healthy donors (dated by TCRdb to the late 2010s). Libraries were built with the immunoSEQ multiplex PCR assay. The multiplex PCR relied on a mix of 60 forward primers for TCR Vbeta segments and 13 reverse primers for TCR Jbeta segments. Here the immuneACCESS table is served through TCRdb, limited to in-frame sequences with V and J called. Missing clones are a known gap in these copies; in checked studies unresolved V genes cover under half, and the rest lacks a known reason. Within this sample are 150,000 to 200,000 clones, with under 80% of them counted one time only. The ten largest make up roughly an eighth of the sample. Sample: PBMCs. These receptors were taken from a woman aged 45-65 years in good health and CMV-seropositive.

This chain connects TRBV10-2 to TRBJ2-7, with D possibly TRBD2 on 5 matching bases. Between the trimmed V and J ends, which lost 10 bases and 3 bases, there was a span of 10 bases. Germline V CDR1 and CDR2: WSHSY, SAAADI. CDR3 length: 11 amino acids. CDR3 bases: TGCGCCACTGGAGGCAGCTACGAGCAGTACTTC. Protein sequence: CATGGSYEQYF.

This chain uses TRBV11-2 with TRBJ1-5, with D possibly being TRBD1 (6 bases). The CDR3 loop spans 15 amino acids. Trimming took off 4 bases at V and 1 base at J, with 11 bases between the two ends. The germline V gene encodes CDR1 SGHAT and CDR2 FQNNGV. The CDR3 nucleotides read TGTGCCAGCAGCTCGGACAGTCAAAGCAATCAGCCCCAGCATTTT. Amino acid sequence: CASSSDSQSNQPQHF.

This clone was found once. This chain links TRBV10-3 with TRBJ2-5; TRBD1 agrees at 8 bases. The CDR3 contains 15 residues. CDR1 is ENHRY, CDR2 SYGVKD, per germline. With 0 bases clipped from V and 4 bases from J, the junction kept 4 bases outside the gene matches. CDR3 amino acids: CAISESRQGIETQYF. CDR3 nucleotide sequence: TGTGCCATCAGTGAGTCGCGACAGGGGATAGAGACCCAGTACTTC.

The CDR3 sequence is CAIKSYVGAYEQYF. CDR3 nucleotide sequence: TGTGCCATCAAGAGCTATGTAGGAGCCTACGAGCAGTACTTC. The V call is TRBV10-3, the J call TRBJ2-7, with unresolved D. V lost 7 bases and J lost 2, with 15 bases in between. The CDR3 covers 14 residues. Germline CDR1 reads ENHRY; CDR2 reads SYGVKD.

This clone came up once. A junction boundary mismatches the germline segment, possibly from a read error. The chain carries TRBV7-9 and TRBJ2-1; 7 nucleotides align to TRBD2. Per germline, CDR1 SEHNR and CDR2 FQNEAQ (reference sequence). This CDR3 region has 18 residues. CDR3: CSSSSGRLGGTSYNEQFF. In nucleotides, the CDR3 is TGTTCCAGCAGCTCAGGGCGGTTGGGGGGGACTTCCTACAATGAGCAGTTCTTC. Variable domain in full (rest from reference TRBV7-9 and TRBJ2-1): DTGVSQNPRHKITKRGQNVTFRCDPISEHNRLYWYRQTLGQGPEFLTYFQNEAQLEKSRLLSDRFSAERPKGSFSTLEIQRTEQGDSAMYLCSSSSGRLGGTSYNEQFFGPGTRLTVL.

The CDR3 coding sequence is TGTGCCAGCTCACCCCGGGACTCTCCGAAAGATACGCAGTATTTT. Protein sequence: CASSPRDSPKDTQYF. The V gene is TRBV18, the J gene TRBJ2-3; maybe TRBD2 (6 bases). The CDR3 totals 15 residues. Per germline, CDR1 KGHSH and CDR2 LQKENI. V was shortened by 3 bases and J by 5 bases, with 15 bases between the two germline ends.

The chain couples TRBV7-9 to TRBJ2-7; D not certain. CDR1 is SEHNR, CDR2 FQNEAQ, per germline (reference sequence). V lost 1 base and J 6 bases, leaving 16 bases between the germline ends. There are 15 residues in the CDR3. CDR3 sequence reads: CASSLGGPRDFEQYF. The DNA for the CDR3 is TGTGCCAGCAGCTTAGGAGGTCCGCGCGATTTCGAGCAGTACTTC.

This sequence joins TRBV7-9 and TRBJ2-7; the match to TRBD2 covers 11 bases. The CDR3 runs 16 residues. Germline CDR1 reads SEHNR; CDR2 reads FQNEAQ (reference sequence). Trimming cost V 3 bases and J 3 bases; bases outside gene matches: 7. Written as DNA, the CDR3 is TGTGCCAGCAGCTTTAGGGGACTAGCGGACCTCTACGAGCAGTACTTC. It specifies CASSFRGLADLYEQYF.

The chain recombines TRBV11-2 with TRBJ1-2; no clear D. Germline V CDR1 and CDR2: SGHAT, FQNNGV. Trimming took off 4 bases at V and 2 bases at J, with 11 bases between the two ends. This CDR3 has 14 residues. Here the CDR3 reads CASSSSGTNYGYTF. The DNA for the CDR3 is TGTGCCAGCAGCTCCTCGGGAACCAACTATGGCTACACCTTC.

The chain couples TRBV10-3 to TRBJ1-1, with 8 bases fitting TRBD1. This CDR3 is 12 amino acids long. The germline gives CDR1 ENHRY, CDR2 SYGVKD. The junction had 5 bases not matched to a gene; V was cut back by 4 bases and J by 10 bases. The CDR3 here is CAISARTGLAFF. CDR3 nucleotides: TGTGCCATCAGTGCGAGGACAGGGTTAGCTTTCTTT.

This chain links TRBV19 with TRBJ2-1; D uncertain. This CDR3 is 13 amino acids long. The V gene lost 4 bases and the J gene lost 8 bases, with 12 bases spanning the gap. CDR1 and CDR2 from the germline V gene are LNHDA and SQIVND (reference sequence). The CDR3 loop is CASSTGTRYEQFF. The CDR3 DNA reads TGTGCCAGTAGTACTGGAACGCGGTATGAGCAGTTCTTC.

The chain has TRBV30 and TRBJ1-3; no definite D call. Germline CDR1 and CDR2: GTSNPN and SVGIG (reference sequence). Trimming removed 2 bases at V and 4 bases at J, with 6 bases between. There are 12 residues in the CDR3. The CDR3 reads CAWSPKGNTIYF. CDR3 bases: TGTGCCTGGAGTCCTAAGGGAAACACCATATATTTT.

This chain links TRBV5-1 with TRBJ2-1; 9 positions agree with TRBD2. The CDR3 spans 14 residues. Germline CDR1 is SGHRS and CDR2 is YFSETQ. V shed 1 base and J 4 bases; nucleotides not matched to a gene: 0. CDR3 coding DNA: TGCGCCAGCAGCTTGACTAGCGGGTACAATGAGCAGTTCTTC. Its translation is CASSLTSGYNEQFF. Full variable domain (outside the CDR3, taken from reference TRBV5-1 and TRBJ2-1): KAGVTQTPRYLIKTRGQQVTLSCSPISGHRSVSWYQQTPGQGLQFLFEYFSETQRNKGNFPGRFSGRQFSNSRSEMNVSTLELGDSALYLCASSLTSGYNEQFFGPGTRLTVL.

This clone came up a few times. The chain employs TRBV6-1 and TRBJ1-2; D remains unclear. V was trimmed by 5 bases and J by 8 bases, leaving 18 bases between them. Germline CDR1 reads MNHNS; CDR2 reads SASEGT. The CDR3 spans 14 residues. CDR3 loop: CASSQYGPTGGYTF. CDR3 bases: TGTGCCAGCAGTCAATACGGACCGACGGGAGGCTACACCTTC.

This chain connects TRBV5-1 to TRBJ2-5; TRBD1 might be the D (7 bases). The CDR3 covers 15 residues. The V gene's germline CDR1 is SGHRS and CDR2 YFSETQ. Trimming shortened V by 0 bases and J by 8 bases, and 17 bases separated the two germline ends. DNA for the CDR3: TGCGCCAGCAGCTTGGCCAGTGGAGGGGGCGGAACCCAGTACTTC. It translates to CASSLASGGGGTQYF.

The sample holds one count of this clone. The chain recombines TRBV19 with TRBJ1-1, with D possibly matching TRBD1 (5 bases). The CDR3 contains 15 residues. In germline, CDR1 is LNHDA, CDR2 SQIVND (reference sequence). The ends were cut back, 5 bases at V and 4 bases at J, with 17 bases in the middle. This CDR3 is CASSLTPGGGTEAFF. The CDR3, as DNA: TGTGCCAGTAGTTTAACCCCTGGGGGGGGCACTGAAGCTTTCTTT.

The chain combines TRBV10-2 with TRBJ2-2; D call uncertain. V gave up 4 bases and J gave up 1 base, with 16 bases separating them. CDR3 length equals 17 residues. Germline V gives CDR1 WSHSY, CDR2 SAAADI. This CDR3 reads CASSVVYGRMNTGELFF. CDR3 sequence (DNA): TGCGCCAGCAGTGTAGTGTACGGTAGAATGAACACCGGGGAGCTGTTTTTT.

V and J are TRBV5-4 and TRBJ2-3; 7 nucleotides agree with TRBD2. The CDR3 consists of 13 residues. V dropped 4 bases and J dropped 5; count of bases not matched to a gene: 4. From germline, CDR1 is SGHNT and CDR2 YYREEE (reference sequence). CDR3 coding DNA: TGTGCCAGCAGCAGCAGCGGGGAAGATACGCAGTATTTT. Protein sequence: CASSSSGEDTQYF.